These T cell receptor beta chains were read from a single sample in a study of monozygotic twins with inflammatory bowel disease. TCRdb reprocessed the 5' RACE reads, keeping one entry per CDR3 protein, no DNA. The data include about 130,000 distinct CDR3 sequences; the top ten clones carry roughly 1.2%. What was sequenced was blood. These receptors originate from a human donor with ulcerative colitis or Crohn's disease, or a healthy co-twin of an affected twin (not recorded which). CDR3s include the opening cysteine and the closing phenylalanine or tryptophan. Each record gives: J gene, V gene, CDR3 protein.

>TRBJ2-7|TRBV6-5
CASSYSRDPSYEQYF
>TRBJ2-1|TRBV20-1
CSALDRDRYNEQFF
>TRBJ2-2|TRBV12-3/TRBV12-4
CASRYTGTGGTGELFF
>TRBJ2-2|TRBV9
CASSVTHNTGELFF
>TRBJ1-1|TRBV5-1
CASSLGLAQDREAFF
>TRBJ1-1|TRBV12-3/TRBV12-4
CASRQRTGNTEAFF
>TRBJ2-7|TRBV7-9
CASRRDAEGEQYF
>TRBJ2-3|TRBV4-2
CASSQEGSDADTQYF
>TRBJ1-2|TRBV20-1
CSARDWQGQVYGYTF
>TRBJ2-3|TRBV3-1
CASSLGPGGDTQYF
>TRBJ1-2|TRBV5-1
CASSYGRGPEANYGYTF
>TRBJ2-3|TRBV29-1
CSGRGQGPDTQYF
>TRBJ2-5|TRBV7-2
CASSDGLAEETQYF
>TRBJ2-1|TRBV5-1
CASSLNGRPSYNEQFF
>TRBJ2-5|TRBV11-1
CASSPGTGGRIAQETQYF
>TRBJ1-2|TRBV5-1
CASSSGTGEDGYTF
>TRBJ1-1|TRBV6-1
CASSPLRQGPLNTEAFF
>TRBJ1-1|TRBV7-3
CASSLQGEGTEAFF
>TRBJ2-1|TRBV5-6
CASSLASGTEQFF
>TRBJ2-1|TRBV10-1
CASSDLKREGRNEQFF
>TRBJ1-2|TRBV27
CASSLIPKGDRYGYTF
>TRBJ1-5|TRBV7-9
CASSEGQGDGQPQHF
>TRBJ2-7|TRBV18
CASSPVAGELYEQYF
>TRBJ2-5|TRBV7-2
CASSPNSLGETQYF
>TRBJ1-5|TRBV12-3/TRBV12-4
CASSFGDDQHF
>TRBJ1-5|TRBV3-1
CASSLHRFGTDSNQPQHF
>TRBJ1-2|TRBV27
CASSLWARAGRAWYGYTF